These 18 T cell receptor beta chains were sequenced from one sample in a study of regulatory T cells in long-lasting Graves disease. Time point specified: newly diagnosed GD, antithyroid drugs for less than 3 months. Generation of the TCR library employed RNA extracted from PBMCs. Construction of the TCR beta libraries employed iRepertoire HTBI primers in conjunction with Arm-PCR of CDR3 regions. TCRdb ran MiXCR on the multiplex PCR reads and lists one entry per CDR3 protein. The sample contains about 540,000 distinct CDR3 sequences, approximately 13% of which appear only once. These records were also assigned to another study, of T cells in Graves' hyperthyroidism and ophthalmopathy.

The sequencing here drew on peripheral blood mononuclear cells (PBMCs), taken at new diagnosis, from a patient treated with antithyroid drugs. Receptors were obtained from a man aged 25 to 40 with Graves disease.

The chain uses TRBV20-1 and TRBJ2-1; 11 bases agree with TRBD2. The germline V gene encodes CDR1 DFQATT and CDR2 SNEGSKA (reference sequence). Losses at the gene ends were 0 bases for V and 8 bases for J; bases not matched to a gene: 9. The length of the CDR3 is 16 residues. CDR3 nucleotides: TGCAGTGCTAGAGATAGAACTAGCGGGGGACTTGATGAGCAGTTCTTC. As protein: CSARDRTSGGLDEQFF.

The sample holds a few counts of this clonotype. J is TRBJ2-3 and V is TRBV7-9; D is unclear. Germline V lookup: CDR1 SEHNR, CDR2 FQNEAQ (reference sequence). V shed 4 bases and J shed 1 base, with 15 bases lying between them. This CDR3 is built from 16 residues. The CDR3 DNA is TGTGCCAGCAGCTCCTATAGCTCCTTCCGCACAGATACGCAGTATTTT. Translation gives CASSSYSSFRTDTQYF.

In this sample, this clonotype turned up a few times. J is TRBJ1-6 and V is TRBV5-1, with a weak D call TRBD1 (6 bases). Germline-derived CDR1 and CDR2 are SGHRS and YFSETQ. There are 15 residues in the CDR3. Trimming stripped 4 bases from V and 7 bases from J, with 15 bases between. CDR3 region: CASSPSVTGNSPLHF. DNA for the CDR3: TGCGCCAGCAGCCCGTCGGTGACAGGCAATTCACCCCTCCACTTT. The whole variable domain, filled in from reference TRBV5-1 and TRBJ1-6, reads KAGVTQTPRYLIKTRGQQVTLSCSPISGHRSVSWYQQTPGQGLQFLFEYFSETQRNKGNFPGRFSGRQFSNSRSEMNVSTLELGDSALYLCASSPSVTGNSPLHFGNGTRLTVT.

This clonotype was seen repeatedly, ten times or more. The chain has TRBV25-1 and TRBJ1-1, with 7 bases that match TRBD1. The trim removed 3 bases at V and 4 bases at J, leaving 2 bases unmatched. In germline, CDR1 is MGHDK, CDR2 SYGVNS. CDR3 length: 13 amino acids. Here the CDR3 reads CASSDYRGTEAFF. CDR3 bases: TGTGCCAGCAGTGACTACAGGGGCACTGAAGCTTTCTTT. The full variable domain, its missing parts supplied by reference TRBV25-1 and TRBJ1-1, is EADIYQTPRYLVIGTGKKITLECSQTMGHDKMYWYQQDPGMELHLIHYSYGVNSTEKGDLSSESTVSRIRTEHFPLTLESARPSHTSQYLCASSDYRGTEAFFGQGTRLTVV.

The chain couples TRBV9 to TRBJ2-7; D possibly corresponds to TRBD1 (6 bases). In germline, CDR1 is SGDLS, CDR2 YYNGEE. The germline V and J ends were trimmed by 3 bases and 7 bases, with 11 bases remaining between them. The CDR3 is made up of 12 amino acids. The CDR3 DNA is TGTGCCAGCAGCGGATCGCAGGGGGAGCAGTACTTC. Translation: CASSGSQGEQYF.

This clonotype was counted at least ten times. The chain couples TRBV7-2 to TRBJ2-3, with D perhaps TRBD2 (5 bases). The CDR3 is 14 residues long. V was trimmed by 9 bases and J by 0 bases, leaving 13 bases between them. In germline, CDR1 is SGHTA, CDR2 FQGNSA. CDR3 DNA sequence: TGTGCCAGTCAGCGGTACCCTAGCACAGATACGCAGTATTTT. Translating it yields CASQRYPSTDTQYF.

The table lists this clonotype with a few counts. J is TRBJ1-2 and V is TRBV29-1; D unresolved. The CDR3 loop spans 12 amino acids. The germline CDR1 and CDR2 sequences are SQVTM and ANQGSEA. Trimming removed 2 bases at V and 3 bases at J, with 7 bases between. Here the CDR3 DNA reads TGCAGCGTTGAATCGCCAGACTATGGCTACACCTTC. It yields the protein CSVESPDYGYTF.

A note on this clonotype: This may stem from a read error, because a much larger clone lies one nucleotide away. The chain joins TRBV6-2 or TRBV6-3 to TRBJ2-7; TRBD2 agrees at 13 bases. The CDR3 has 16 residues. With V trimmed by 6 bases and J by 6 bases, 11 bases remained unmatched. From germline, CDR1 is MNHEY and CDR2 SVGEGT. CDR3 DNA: TGTGCCAGCAGCACTAGCGGGAGGGCCTCCCTTAGCGAGCAGTACTTC. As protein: CASSTSGRASLSEQYF.

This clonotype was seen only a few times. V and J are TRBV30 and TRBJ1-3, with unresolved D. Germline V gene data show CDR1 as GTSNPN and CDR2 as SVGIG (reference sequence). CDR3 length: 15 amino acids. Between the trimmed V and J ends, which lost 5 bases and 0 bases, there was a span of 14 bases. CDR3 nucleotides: TGTGCCTGGTCATCCGGCTGGGGCTCTGGAAACACCATATATTTT. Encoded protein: CAWSSGWGSGNTIYF.

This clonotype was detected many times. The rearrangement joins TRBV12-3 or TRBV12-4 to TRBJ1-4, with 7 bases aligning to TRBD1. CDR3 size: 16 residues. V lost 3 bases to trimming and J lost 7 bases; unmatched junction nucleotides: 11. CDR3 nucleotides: TGTGCCAGCAGTTTCCACCGACAGGGTAACTTTGAAAAACTGTTTTTT. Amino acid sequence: CASSFHRQGNFEKLFF.

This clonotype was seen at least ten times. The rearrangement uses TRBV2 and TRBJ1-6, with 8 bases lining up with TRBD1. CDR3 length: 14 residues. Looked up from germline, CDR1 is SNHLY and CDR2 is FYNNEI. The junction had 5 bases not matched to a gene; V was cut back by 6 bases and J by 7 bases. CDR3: CASSRTGLNSPLHF. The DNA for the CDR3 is TGTGCCAGCAGCAGGACAGGGTTAAATTCACCCCTCCACTTT.

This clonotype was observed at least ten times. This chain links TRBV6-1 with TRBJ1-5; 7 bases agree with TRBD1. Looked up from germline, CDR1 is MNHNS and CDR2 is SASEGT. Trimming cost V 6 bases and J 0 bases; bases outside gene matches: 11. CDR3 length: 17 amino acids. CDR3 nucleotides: TGTGCCAGCAGCGGACAGGTTTCCTCAGTTAGCAATCAGCCCCAGCATTTT. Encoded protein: CASSGQVSSVSNQPQHF.

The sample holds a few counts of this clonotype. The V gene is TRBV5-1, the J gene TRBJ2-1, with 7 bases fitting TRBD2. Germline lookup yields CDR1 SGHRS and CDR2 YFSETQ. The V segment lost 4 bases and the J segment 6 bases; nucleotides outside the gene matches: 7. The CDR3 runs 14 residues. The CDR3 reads CASSGGLQGNEQFF. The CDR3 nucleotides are TGCGCCAGCAGCGGGGGACTACAAGGCAATGAGCAGTTCTTC.

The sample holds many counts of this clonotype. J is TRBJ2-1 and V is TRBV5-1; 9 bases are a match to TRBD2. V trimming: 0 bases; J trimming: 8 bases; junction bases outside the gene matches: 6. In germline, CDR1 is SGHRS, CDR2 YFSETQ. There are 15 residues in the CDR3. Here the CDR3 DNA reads TGCGCCAGCAGCTTGGGTAGCGGGAGAGGCGATGAGCAGTTCTTC. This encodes CASSLGSGRGDEQFF.

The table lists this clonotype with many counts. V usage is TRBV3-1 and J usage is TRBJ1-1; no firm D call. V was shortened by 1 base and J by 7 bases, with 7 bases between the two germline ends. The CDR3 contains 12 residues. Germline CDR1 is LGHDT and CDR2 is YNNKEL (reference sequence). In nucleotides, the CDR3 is TGTGCCAGCAGCCAAGGAATGAGTGAAGCTTTCTTT. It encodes CASSQGMSEAFF.

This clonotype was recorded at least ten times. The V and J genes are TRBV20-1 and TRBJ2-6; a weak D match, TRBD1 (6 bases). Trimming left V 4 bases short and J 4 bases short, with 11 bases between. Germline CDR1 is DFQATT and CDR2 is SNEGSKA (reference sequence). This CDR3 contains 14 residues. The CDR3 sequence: CSATGETGANVLTF. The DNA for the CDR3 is TGCAGTGCTACAGGGGAAACAGGGGCCAACGTCCTGACTTTC.

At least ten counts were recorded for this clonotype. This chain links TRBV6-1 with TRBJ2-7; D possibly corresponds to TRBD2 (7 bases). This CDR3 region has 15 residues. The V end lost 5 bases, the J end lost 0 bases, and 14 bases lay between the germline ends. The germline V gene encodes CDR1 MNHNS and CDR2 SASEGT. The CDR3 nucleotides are TGTGCCAGCAGTCCCGCCGGGGGGCACTCCTACGAGCAGTACTTC. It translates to CASSPAGGHSYEQYF.

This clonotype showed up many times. The CDR3 is CASSLDRSTEAFF. Written as DNA, the CDR3 is TGTGCCAGCAGTCTTGACAGGTCCACTGAAGCTTTCTTT. V is TRBV2 and J is TRBJ1-1; the D gene is possibly TRBD1 (6 bases). The germline gives CDR1 SNHLY, CDR2 FYNNEI. This CDR3 is built from 13 residues. Trimming removed 5 bases at V and 4 bases at J, with 11 bases between.